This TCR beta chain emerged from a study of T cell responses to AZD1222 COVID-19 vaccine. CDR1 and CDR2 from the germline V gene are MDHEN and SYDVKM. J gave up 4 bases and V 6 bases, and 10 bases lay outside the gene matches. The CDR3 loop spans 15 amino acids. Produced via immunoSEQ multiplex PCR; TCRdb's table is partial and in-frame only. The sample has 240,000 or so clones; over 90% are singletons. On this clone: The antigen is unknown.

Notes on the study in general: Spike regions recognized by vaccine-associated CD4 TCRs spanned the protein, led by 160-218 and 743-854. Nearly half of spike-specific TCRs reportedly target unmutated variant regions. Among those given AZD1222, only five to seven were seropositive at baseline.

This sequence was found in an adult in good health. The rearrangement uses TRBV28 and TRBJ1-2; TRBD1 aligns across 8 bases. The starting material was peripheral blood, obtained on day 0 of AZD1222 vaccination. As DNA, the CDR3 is TGTGCCAGCAGCTCCCCAGGGGGCCCTACCTATGGCTACACCTTC. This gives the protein CASSSPGGPTYGYTF.